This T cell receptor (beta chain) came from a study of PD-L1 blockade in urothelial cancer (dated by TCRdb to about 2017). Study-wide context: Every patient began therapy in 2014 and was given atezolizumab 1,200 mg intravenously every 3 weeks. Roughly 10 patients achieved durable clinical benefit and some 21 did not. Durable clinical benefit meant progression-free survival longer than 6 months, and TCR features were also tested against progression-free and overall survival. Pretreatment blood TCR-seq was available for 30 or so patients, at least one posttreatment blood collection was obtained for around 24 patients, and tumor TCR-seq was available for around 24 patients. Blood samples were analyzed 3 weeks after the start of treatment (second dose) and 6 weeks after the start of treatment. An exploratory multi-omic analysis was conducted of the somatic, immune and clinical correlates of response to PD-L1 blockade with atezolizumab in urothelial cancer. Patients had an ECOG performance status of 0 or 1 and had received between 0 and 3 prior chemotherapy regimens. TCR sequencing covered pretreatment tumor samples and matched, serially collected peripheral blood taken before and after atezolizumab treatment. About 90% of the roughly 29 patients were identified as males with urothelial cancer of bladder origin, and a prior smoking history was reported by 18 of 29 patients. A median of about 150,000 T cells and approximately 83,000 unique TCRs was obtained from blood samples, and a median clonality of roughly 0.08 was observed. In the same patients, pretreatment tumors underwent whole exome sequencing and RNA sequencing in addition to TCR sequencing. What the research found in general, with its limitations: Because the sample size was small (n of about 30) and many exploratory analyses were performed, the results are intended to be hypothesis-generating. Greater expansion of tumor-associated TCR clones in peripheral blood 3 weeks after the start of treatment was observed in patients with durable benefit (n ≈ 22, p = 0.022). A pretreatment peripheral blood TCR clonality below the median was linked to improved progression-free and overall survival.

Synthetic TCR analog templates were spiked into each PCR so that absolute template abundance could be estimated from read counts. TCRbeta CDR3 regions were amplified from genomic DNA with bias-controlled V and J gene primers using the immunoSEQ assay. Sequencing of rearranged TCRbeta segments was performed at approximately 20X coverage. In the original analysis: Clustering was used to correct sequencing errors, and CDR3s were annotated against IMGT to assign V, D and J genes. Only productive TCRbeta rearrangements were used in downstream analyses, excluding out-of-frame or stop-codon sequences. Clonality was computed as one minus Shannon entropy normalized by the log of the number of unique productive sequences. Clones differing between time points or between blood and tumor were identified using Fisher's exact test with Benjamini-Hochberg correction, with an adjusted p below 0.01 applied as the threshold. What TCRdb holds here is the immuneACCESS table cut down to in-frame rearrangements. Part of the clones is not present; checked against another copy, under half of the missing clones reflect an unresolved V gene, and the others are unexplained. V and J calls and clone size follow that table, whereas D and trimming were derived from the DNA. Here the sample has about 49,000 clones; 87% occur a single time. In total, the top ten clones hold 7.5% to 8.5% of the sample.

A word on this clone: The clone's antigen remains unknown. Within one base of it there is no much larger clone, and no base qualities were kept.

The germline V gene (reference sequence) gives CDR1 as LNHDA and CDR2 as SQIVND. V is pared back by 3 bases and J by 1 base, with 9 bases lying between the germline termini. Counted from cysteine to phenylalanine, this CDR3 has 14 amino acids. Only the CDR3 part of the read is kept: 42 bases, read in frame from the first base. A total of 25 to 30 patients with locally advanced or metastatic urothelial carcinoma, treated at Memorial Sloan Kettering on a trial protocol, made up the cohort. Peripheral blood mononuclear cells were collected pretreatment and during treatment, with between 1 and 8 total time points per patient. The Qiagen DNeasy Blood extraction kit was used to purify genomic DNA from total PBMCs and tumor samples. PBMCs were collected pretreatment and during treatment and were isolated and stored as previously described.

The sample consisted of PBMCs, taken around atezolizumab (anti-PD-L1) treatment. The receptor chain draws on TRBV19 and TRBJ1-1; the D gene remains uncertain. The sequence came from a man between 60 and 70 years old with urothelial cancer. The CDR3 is CASSIPGWNTEAFF. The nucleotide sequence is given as TGTGCCAGTAGTATCCCGGGGTGGAACACTGAAGCTTTCTTT.